The 13 T cell receptor beta chains listed next were all sequenced from one sample in a study of blood T cell repertoires in COVID-19. Profiling relied on immunoSEQ multiplex PCR, and the TCRdb table lists in-frame clones only, not all of them. The data show some 180,000 clones, with 75% to 80% seen just once and around 8.1% held by the top ten. Sequencing was performed on peripheral blood. These receptors all stem from a woman between 50 and 59 years old with active or convalescent COVID-19.

The J gene is TRBJ2-7, the V gene TRBV12-2; TRBD2 was called by the table and not checked on the DNA. TRBV12-2 is tagged as a pseudogene. CDR3 length: 16 residues. The chain's CDR3 is CASRSLLAGAFYEQYF. CDR3 bases: TGTGCAAGTCGCTCCCTACTAGCGGGAGCTTTCTACGAGCAGTACTTC.

The chain combines TRBV5-1 with TRBJ1-1; D is possibly TRBD1 (5 bases). CDR1 is SGHRS and CDR2 is YFSETQ in the germline V gene. V was shortened by 4 bases and J by 2 bases, with 12 bases between the two germline ends. CDR3 length: 14 amino acids. CDR3 bases: TGCGCCAGCAGCCCGGGGGACTTCAACACTGAAGCTTTCTTT. It specifies CASSPGDFNTEAFF.

The rearrangement joins TRBV9 to TRBJ1-3; D unclear. The germline V gene has CDR1 SGDLS and CDR2 YYNGEE. V was shortened by 0 bases and J by 1 base, with 11 bases between the two germline ends. The CDR3 loop spans 16 amino acids. The chain's CDR3 is CASSVGWAASGNTIYF. The CDR3 nucleotides are TGTGCCAGCAGCGTAGGATGGGCTGCGTCTGGAAACACCATATATTTT.

The chain uses TRBV5-8 and TRBJ1-1; possibly TRBD1 for D (5 bases). The CDR3 spans 15 residues. Germline values: CDR1 SGHTS, CDR2 YDEGEE. Trimming stripped 1 base from V and 1 base from J, with 11 bases between. The CDR3 DNA sequence: TGTGCCAGCAGCTTGATCGGGACTCGGAACACTGAAGCTTTCTTT. Encoded protein: CASSLIGTRNTEAFF.

The chain joins TRBV11-2 to TRBJ2-7; 13 bases are a match to TRBD2. This CDR3 is built from 14 residues. CDR1 is SGHAT and CDR2 is FQNNGV in the germline V gene. With 5 bases clipped from V and 4 bases from J, the junction kept 2 bases outside the gene matches. As DNA, the CDR3 is TGTGCCAGCAGCCCGACTAGCGGGAGGTACGAGCAGTACTTC. It yields the protein CASSPTSGRYEQYF.

The chain is built from TRBV4-2 and TRBJ1-2; 7 nucleotides line up with TRBD1. Germline V gene lookup returns CDR1 LGHNA and CDR2 YNFKEQ. This CDR3 has 15 residues. With V trimmed by 0 bases and J by 4 bases, 5 bases remained unmatched. The chain's CDR3 is CASSQDQQGTYGYTF. The CDR3 DNA is TGTGCCAGCAGCCAAGATCAACAGGGGACCTATGGCTACACCTTC.

Here the CDR3 DNA reads TGTGCCAGCTCGGACTTGGGGGGGCAGCAGTACTTC. Its protein is CASSDLGGQQYF. V and J are TRBV6-5 and TRBJ2-7, with a possible D match to TRBD2 (7 bases). Germline-derived CDR1 and CDR2 are MNHEY and SVGAGI. The CDR3 is 12 residues long. V dropped 8 bases and J dropped 8 bases, with 16 bases sitting between them.

The chain combines TRBV7-6 with TRBJ2-2, with 8 bases lining up with TRBD2. This CDR3 spans 15 amino acids. The V gene end was trimmed by 5 bases and the J gene end by 1 base; junction bases not matched to a gene: 3. Looked up from germline, CDR1 is SGHVS and CDR2 is FNYEAQ. CDR3 sequence (DNA): TGTGCCAGCAGCCAACTAGCGGAGAACACCGGGGAGCTGTTTTTT. This gives the protein CASSQLAENTGELFF.

The rearrangement links TRBV19 to TRBJ2-7; TRBD1 is a possible D gene (6 bases). This CDR3 region has 15 residues. The V end was cut by 5 bases, the J end by 3 bases, with 17 bases between. Germline V gene data show CDR1 as LNHDA and CDR2 as SQIVND (reference sequence). DNA of the CDR3: TGTGCCAGTAGTCCCCGGGACATTGCGAGCTACGAGCAGTACTTC. This translates into CASSPRDIASYEQYF. The whole variable domain, remainder taken from reference TRBV19 and TRBJ2-7, is DGGITQSPKYLFRKEGQNVTLSCEQNLNHDAMYWYRQDPGQGLRLIYYSQIVNDFQKGDIAEGYSVSREKKESFPLTVTSAQKNPTAFYLCASSPRDIASYEQYFGPGTRLTVT.

The chain employs TRBV2 and TRBJ2-7; weak D call: TRBD2 (5 bases). Germline V CDR1 and CDR2: SNHLY, FYNNEI. There are 13 residues in the CDR3. V lost 6 bases and J lost 2, with 11 bases in between. The chain's CDR3 is CASRTSGAYEQYF. CDR3 nucleotide sequence: TGTGCCAGCAGGACCAGCGGTGCCTACGAGCAGTACTTC.

The chain combines TRBV30 with TRBJ2-7, with 10 bases aligning to TRBD2. The CDR3 is 15 residues long. The V segment lost 5 bases and the J segment 0 bases; nucleotides outside the gene matches: 7. Looked up from germline, CDR1 is GTSNPN and CDR2 is SVGIG (reference sequence). The CDR3 DNA reads as TGTGCCTGGCTAGCGGGGGATCTCCTCTCCTACGAGCAGTACTTC. It encodes CAWLAGDLLSYEQYF.

This clone has just one count. At the DNA level, this CDR3 is encoded by other sequences in the same sample as well. The V and J genes are TRBV27 and TRBJ1-5, with 9 bases matching TRBD1. The germline V gene has CDR1 MNHEY and CDR2 SMNVEV (reference sequence). This CDR3 has 14 residues. The ends lost 5 bases at V and 4 bases at J; junction bases unmatched: 3. The CDR3 region has the DNA TGTGCCAGCAGTCTGGACAGGGGAAATCAGCCCCAGCATTTT. It codes for CASSLDRGNQPQHF.

The chain is built from TRBV7-2 and TRBJ2-7; perhaps TRBD2 as D (5 bases). This CDR3 has 15 amino acids. With 5 bases removed from V and 0 bases from J, the gap between germline ends came to 14 bases. Germline-derived CDR1 and CDR2 are SGHTA and FQGNSA. CDR3 coding DNA: TGTGCCAGCAGCCCAGGACTTACGATCTCCTACGAGCAGTACTTC. As protein: CASSPGLTISYEQYF.